The clone carrying this T cell receptor beta chain was counted a single time. Its antigen is not known. This sample was taken from a study of shared clonotypes between healthy human individuals. About the study: Samples came from a couple of female and a few male donors aged 18 to 49. Study-wide results and caveats: The study's rarefaction showed incomplete sorted-subset sequencing despite large depth.

V lost 1 base to trimming and J lost 4 bases, with 15 bases between them. CDR3 length: 16 residues. CDR1 and CDR2 (germline): SGHRS, YFSETQ. As handled by the study authors: ImmunoSEQ output held junction-only sequences without quality scores, so filtering differed. Assay used: immunoSEQ multiplex PCR; TCRdb lists only in-frame clones, some missing. Clonal size and the V and J genes are those of that table, whereas D and trimming came from the DNA. The sample has about 2.5 million clones, less than 95% seen once; the top ten hold 0.37%. Sequencing was performed on naive CD4+ T cells from PBMCs. Described subset: CD45RA+ positively selected. The clonotype originates from a man aged 18 to 35 in good health. Some clones in this sample may be carry-over from other donors' samples. The V call is TRBV5-1, the J call TRBJ2-1; TRBD2 is a possible D gene (5 bases). For the CDR3, the DNA is TGCGCCAGCAGCTTGTTCCCGGGCAGCGGATACAATGAGCAGTTCTTC. Translated, it gives CASSLFPGSGYNEQFF.